This TCR beta chain was captured in a study (dated by TCRdb to between 2014 and 2016). Describing the broader study: The study set out to test whether tumor-infiltrating Tregs in breast cancer get recruited from blood Tregs or are instead converted in situ from other CD4+ T cell subsets. On the study overall, not on this receptor specifically: Validation in the larger cohort was restricted to a single TCR beta V-J rearrangement rather than whole repertoires. Tumor memory CD4+ T cell TCR gene usage was found to cluster with blood and lymph node memory CD4+ cells and with lymph node naive CD4+ cells. The greatest overlap of tumor-infiltrating Treg TCR alpha and beta sequences was with tumor naive CD4+ T cells, followed next by blood naive CD4+ T cells.

On this clonotype itself: Its antigen is not yet known. No clone much larger than this one lies a single base away; base qualities are absent.

According to the germline V gene, CDR1 reads SGHTA and CDR2 reads FQGNSA. Inclusive of the bounding cysteine and phenylalanine, the CDR3 is 13 residues long. Only CDR3 DNA remains: 39 bases, in frame from the first base. The junction carries 8 bases between V and J, which are trimmed by 5 bases and 4 bases respectively. Amplification of full-length TCR variable regions was done by 5' RACE PCR using constant-region reverse primers, and this step was followed by semi-nested PCR with Nested Universal Primer A. The ReliaPrep RNA Cell Miniprep System was used to extract total RNA, which was then reverse transcribed into 5'RACE-ready cDNA with the SMARTer RACE 5'/3' Kit. Multiplex adaptors were used to barcode full-length TCR alpha and beta libraries, and the barcoded libraries were sequenced on an Illumina MiSeq. In the paper's pipeline: Sequencing data were pooled across the five patients for each of nine subset-tissue groups and compared by unsupervised clustering of TCR gene usage. The Morisita-Horn index was used to calculate repertoire similarity, with shared sequences weighted by how much each contributed to each repertoire. The raw public data were reprocessed by TCRdb itself: fastp quality trimming at Q25, MiXCR clonotype calling, in-frame beta chains only. Rows are combined by CDR3 protein, so each entry shows the most common genes and DNA. These V and J calls are TCRdb output, not the study's own analysis. The sample records tens of thousands of distinct CDR3 sequences, approximately 27% of which are singletons. The ten largest account for 2% to 2.5% of the sample.

Cells that were CD4+CD25+CD127-/low were the ones isolated as Tregs. Tregs, naive and memory CD4+ T cells from tumor, blood and ipsilateral draining lymph nodes of 4 or 5 breast cancer patients underwent full-length TCR alpha and beta sequencing. Tumor tissue and lymph nodes obtained from ipsilateral axillary dissection were perfused with PBS, minced and then digested with collagenase I and hyaluronidase. FACS confirmed that the sorted cell populations were more than 90% pure. This clonotype was obtained from a female donor with breast cancer. Sequencing was performed on tumor-infiltrating Tregs sorted from the breast tumor. Rearrangement joined TRBV7-2 to TRBJ2-2; the D gene is perhaps TRBD1, from 5 matching bases. CDR3 sequence: CASSEQVTGELFF. Here is the DNA: TGTGCCAGCAGCGAACAGGTCACCGGGGAGCTGTTTTTT.